A single T cell receptor (beta chain) is shown here with its context. The sample is drawn from a study of blood T cell repertoires in COVID-19. Study-wide background: Whether acute or convalescent, the COVID-19 samples came from the United States, Italy and Spain. The analysed material was cDNA or gDNA that came from T cells, B-cell-depleted T cells, or PBMCs.

How the authors handled the data: Researchers report that nucleated cell counts were estimated from reference gene primer amplification. Method: immunoSEQ multiplex PCR; TCRdb's copy keeps in-frame clones and lacks some. V and J calls and clone size are as listed in that table; D and trimming were resolved from the DNA. The profile shows more than 75,000 clones, 88% of them singletons. The clonotype was recovered from a woman aged 70-85 years with acute or convalescent COVID-19. What was sequenced was peripheral blood.

The CDR3, as DNA: TGTGCCAGCAGTTTGGGGGGGAGCTCTGGAAACACCATATATTTT. Protein sequence: CASSLGGSSGNTIYF. The chain employs TRBV28 and TRBJ1-3, with a possible D match to TRBD1 (5 bases). CDR3 size: 15 residues. Per germline, CDR1 MDHEN and CDR2 SYDVKM. Trimming left V 3 bases short and J 0 bases short, with 9 bases between.